These 18 T cell receptor beta chains came from one sample sequenced in a study of cytomegalovirus exposure and HLA in healthy donors. PCR amplification relied on 60 Vbeta primers (plus 13 Jbeta primers). Some clones are missing from TCRdb's copy, which holds only in-frame ones; the method was immunoSEQ multiplex PCR. Of fewer than 100,000 clones listed, approximately 76% are singletons. The sample taken for sequencing was PBMCs. These receptors were collected from a man in his forties in good health and CMV-seronegative.

This chain links TRBV2 with TRBJ2-1; 10 nucleotides line up with TRBD2. Germline V gene data show CDR1 as SNHLY and CDR2 as FYNNEI. This CDR3 is 15 amino acids long. With 6 bases clipped from V and 1 base from J, the junction kept 3 bases outside the gene matches. Here the CDR3 reads CASRIAGGSYNEQFF. CDR3 DNA: TGTGCCAGCAGAATAGCGGGGGGATCCTACAATGAGCAGTTCTTC.

J is TRBJ2-3 and V is TRBV28, with D possibly TRBD1 on 5 matching bases. Trimming pared 8 bases from V and 4 bases from J, leaving 13 bases between. This CDR3 is built from 13 residues. Germline CDR1 reads MDHEN; CDR2 reads SYDVKM. CDR3 region: CASRRQGPDTQYF. The CDR3 nucleotides are TGTGCCAGCCGTCGCCAGGGCCCAGATACGCAGTATTTT.

This chain links TRBV7-9 with TRBJ2-3, with 12 bases fitting TRBD2. The germline V gene encodes CDR1 SEHNR and CDR2 FQNEAQ (reference sequence). The trim removed 5 bases at V and 3 bases at J, leaving 9 bases unmatched. The CDR3 covers 17 residues. The CDR3 DNA reads TGTGCCAGCAGCACCCGGACTAGCGGGAAGGGAACAGATACGCAGTATTTT. Translating gives CASSTRTSGKGTDTQYF.

This chain uses TRBV15 with TRBJ2-5; 13 positions match TRBD2. The V segment lost 3 bases and the J segment 1 base; nucleotides outside the gene matches: 2. The CDR3 contains 16 residues. Germline V CDR1 and CDR2: LNHNV, YYDKDF (reference sequence). The CDR3: CATSRGTSGVQETQYF. In nucleotides, the CDR3 is TGTGCCACCAGCAGGGGGACTAGCGGGGTCCAAGAGACCCAGTACTTC.

This chain joins TRBV29-1 and TRBJ2-3, with 15 bases that match TRBD2. CDR3 length equals 14 residues. Germline V gives CDR1 SQVTM, CDR2 ANQGSEA. J was trimmed by 4 bases and V by 7 bases; bases with no gene match: 3. The CDR3 here is CSGGTSGRPDTQYF. The CDR3 nucleotides are TGCAGCGGGGGGACTAGCGGGAGGCCAGATACGCAGTATTTT.

Here the CDR3 reads CAWRQTGAETQYF. CDR3 sequence (DNA): TGTGCCTGGAGACAGACAGGGGCAGAGACCCAGTACTTC. This chain joins TRBV30 and TRBJ2-5, with TRBD1 matching over 8 bases. Germline-derived CDR1 and CDR2 are GTSNPN and SVGIG (reference sequence). Trimming removed 3 bases from V and 4 bases from J; junction bases left unmatched: 4. The CDR3 runs 13 residues.

The chain has TRBV19 and TRBJ1-1; D is undetermined. CDR1 and CDR2 (germline): LNHDA, SQIVND (reference sequence). The ends were cut back, 1 base at V and 1 base at J, with 10 bases in the middle. This CDR3 is built from 15 residues. As DNA, the CDR3 is TGTGCCAGTAGTATAGTCGGGGTAAAGAACACTGAAGCTTTCTTT. It codes for CASSIVGVKNTEAFF.

Notes on this clone: Its ends do not fully match the called genes, so a read error is possible. This sequence joins TRBV5-6 and TRBJ2-7, with 7 bases matching TRBD1. The CDR3 totals 12 residues. From germline, CDR1 is SGHDT and CDR2 YYEEEE. This CDR3 reads CASRTIPGQKIF. The CDR3 bases are TGTGCCAGCAGAACCATTCCGGGACAGAAGATCTTC.

The chain recombines TRBV5-1 with TRBJ1-2; TRBD1 agrees at 7 bases. Unmatched junction bases numbered 8, after V lost 4 bases and J lost 5 bases. Germline V lookup: CDR1 SGHRS, CDR2 YFSETQ. The CDR3 length is 14 residues. CDR3 protein: CASSPGTAIYGYTF. CDR3 nucleotides: TGCGCCAGCAGCCCCGGGACAGCAATTTATGGCTACACCTTC.

The chain links TRBV29-1 to TRBJ1-1, with D unresolved. Trimming shortened V by 7 bases and J by 1 base, and 10 bases separated the two germline ends. CDR3 length equals 12 residues. Germline lookup yields CDR1 SQVTM and CDR2 ANQGSEA. The CDR3 loop reads CSGSATNTEAFF. The CDR3 DNA reads as TGCAGCGGCTCAGCGACGAACACTGAAGCTTTCTTT.

The chain uses TRBV7-7 and TRBJ2-5, with 9 bases lining up with TRBD1. In germline, CDR1 is SSHAT, CDR2 FNYEAQ (reference sequence). CDR3 length equals 14 residues. V shed 5 bases, J shed 4 bases, and the junction held 5 bases outside the gene matches. Here the CDR3 reads CASSHGTGTETQYF. The CDR3 DNA reads as TGTGCCAGCAGCCACGGGACAGGGACAGAGACCCAGTACTTC.

This chain uses TRBV5-6 with TRBJ2-1, with TRBD2 matching over 12 bases. V was clipped by 0 bases and J by 6 bases; unmatched bases: 4. Germline lookup yields CDR1 SGHDT and CDR2 YYEEEE. The CDR3 runs to 16 residues. The CDR3 region is CASSLGLAGVSNEQFF. For the CDR3, the DNA is TGTGCCAGCAGCTTGGGACTAGCGGGAGTCAGCAATGAGCAGTTCTTC.

The chain links TRBV30 to TRBJ1-3; the D gene is possibly TRBD1 (5 bases). Germline CDR1 and CDR2: GTSNPN and SVGIG (reference sequence). V gave up 5 bases and J gave up 0 bases, with 8 bases separating them. There are 13 residues in the CDR3. For the CDR3, the DNA is TGTGCCTGGGGGGGGAACTCTGGAAACACCATATATTTT. Its translation is CAWGGNSGNTIYF.

The chain couples TRBV5-6 to TRBJ2-7, with D unresolved. CDR1 and CDR2 from the germline V gene are SGHDT and YYEEEE. V shed 0 bases and J shed 3 bases, with 10 bases lying between them. The CDR3 totals 14 residues. CDR3 sequence: CASSLASSGYEQYF. In DNA form, the CDR3 reads TGTGCCAGCAGCTTGGCGTCGTCGGGCTACGAGCAGTACTTC.

The chain recombines TRBV5-6 with TRBJ2-7; 14 nucleotides agree with TRBD2. CDR3 length: 19 residues. The germline V gene encodes CDR1 SGHDT and CDR2 YYEEEE. The trim removed 6 bases at V and 6 bases at J, leaving 20 bases unmatched. The CDR3 nucleotides are TGTGCCAGCACCTGGGGACTAGCGGGAGTCGAGTTGCCTCCCGGCGAGCAGTACTTC. It yields the protein CASTWGLAGVELPPGEQYF.

In nucleotides, the CDR3 is TGCGCCAGCAGGGGGGACAGGGAGTTGTCCTACGAGCAGTACTTC. It yields the protein CASRGDRELSYEQYF. This chain connects TRBV10-2 to TRBJ2-7; 9 bases are a match to TRBD1. Germline-derived CDR1 and CDR2 are WSHSY and SAAADI. This CDR3 is built from 15 residues. Unmatched junction bases numbered 7, after V lost 6 bases and J lost 1 base.

This clone was counted a few times. The chain joins TRBV5-1 to TRBJ2-3; 11 bases line up with TRBD1. The CDR3 sequence is 20 residues long. The germline V gene has CDR1 SGHRS and CDR2 YFSETQ. The trim removed 4 bases at V and 0 bases at J, leaving 16 bases unmatched. For the CDR3, the DNA is TGCGCCAGCAGCCGAGTGAACCCGGACAGGGGGCGCGTCAGCACAGATACGCAGTATTTT. This translates into CASSRVNPDRGRVSTDTQYF.

This chain connects TRBV7-2 to TRBJ2-3; 7 bases line up with TRBD1. V lost 1 base to trimming and J lost 4 bases; unmatched junction nucleotides: 11. The CDR3 is 17 residues long. Per germline, CDR1 SGHTA and CDR2 FQGNSA. The CDR3 region has the DNA TGTGCCAGCAGCTTAGTTACCCCAGGGGGTCGCGCAGATACGCAGTATTTT. Its protein product is CASSLVTPGGRADTQYF.